Listed below are T cell receptor beta chains from one sample, sequenced in a study of blood T cell repertoires in COVID-19. Data came from immunoSEQ multiplex PCR; TCRdb stores just in-frame clones and leaves some out. The sample lists about 260,000 clones, 85% to 90% seen once, with about 1.6% in the top ten. The specimen was peripheral blood. The source of these receptors is a woman between 35 and 50 years old who had recovered from COVID-19. CDR3s include the opening cysteine and the closing phenylalanine or tryptophan. D genes are given only for firm matches. For some rows the clone size is stated as once, few or many, or as a class when expanded; others skip it.

v_call: TRBV14; clone_size: few; j_call: TRBJ1-1; cdr3_length: 14; d_call: .; cdr3_nt: TGTGCCAGCAGCCCCAGGGTCCGGAACACTGAAGCTTTCTTT; cdr3_aa: CASSPRVRNTEAFF
v_call: TRBV3-1/TRBV3-2; clone_size: few; j_call: TRBJ1-1; cdr3_length: 13; d_call: .; cdr3_nt: TGTGCCAGCAGCCTATTAGAAAACACTGAAGCTTTCTTT; cdr3_aa: CASSLLENTEAFF
v_call: TRBV5-1; clone_size: .; j_call: TRBJ2-7; cdr3_length: 16; d_call: TRBD1; cdr3_nt: TGCGCCAGCAGCCACTCGTCGGGACAGGGGGCTTACGAGCAGTACTTC; cdr3_aa: CASSHSSGQGAYEQYF
v_call: TRBV15; clone_size: .; j_call: TRBJ2-3; cdr3_length: 14; d_call: TRBD2; cdr3_nt: TGTGCCACCACCTCAAGCGGGGGGGATTATACGCAGTATTTT; cdr3_aa: CATTSSGGDYTQYF
v_call: TRBV6-5; clone_size: .; j_call: TRBJ2-5; cdr3_length: 14; d_call: .; cdr3_nt: TGTGCCAGCAGCAGGGTAGGGGTTCGGGAGACCCAGTACTTC; cdr3_aa: CASSRVGVRETQYF
v_call: TRBV10-3; clone_size: .; j_call: TRBJ1-5; cdr3_length: 17; d_call: .; cdr3_nt: TGTGCCATCAGTACTTCTTCGCTCCTCTATAGCAATCAGCCCCAGCATTTT; cdr3_aa: CAISTSSLLYSNQPQHF
v_call: TRBV6-1; clone_size: .; j_call: TRBJ1-5; cdr3_length: 15; d_call: .; cdr3_nt: TGTGCCAGCAGTGAAGGGTGGGGGGGCGGACAGCCCCAGCATTTT; cdr3_aa: CASSEGWGGGQPQHF
v_call: TRBV6-5; clone_size: .; j_call: TRBJ1-2; cdr3_length: 14; d_call: .; cdr3_nt: TGTGCCAGCAGTTACTCGATCAGGGGTTATGGCTACACCTTC; cdr3_aa: CASSYSIRGYGYTF
v_call: TRBV4-2; clone_size: .; j_call: TRBJ2-7; cdr3_length: 15; d_call: .; cdr3_nt: TGTGCCAGCAGCCAAGAGAGCAGGTACACCTACGAGCAGTACTTC; cdr3_aa: CASSQESRYTYEQYF
v_call: TRBV2; clone_size: .; j_call: TRBJ2-5; cdr3_length: 17; d_call: .; cdr3_nt: TGTGCCAGCAGCCCTAGGCCAGGGCGGGGCGGCCAAGAGACCCAGTACTTC; cdr3_aa: CASSPRPGRGGQETQYF
v_call: TRBV30; clone_size: .; j_call: TRBJ1-6; cdr3_length: 13; d_call: .; cdr3_nt: TGTGCCTGGAGTGTCTTGGACAGATCACCCCTCCACTTT; cdr3_aa: CAWSVLDRSPLHF
v_call: TRBV9; clone_size: .; j_call: TRBJ2-2; cdr3_length: 11; d_call: .; cdr3_nt: TGTGCCAGCGGCCTCTCCAGGGAGCTGTTTTTT; cdr3_aa: CASGLSRELFF
v_call: TRBV11-2; clone_size: .; j_call: TRBJ2-3; cdr3_length: 16; d_call: .; cdr3_nt: TGTGCCAGCAGCGCCTTCAAGGGAGGCTCCACAGATACGCAGTATTTT; cdr3_aa: CASSAFKGGSTDTQYF
v_call: TRBV20-1; clone_size: once; j_call: TRBJ2-7; cdr3_length: 12; d_call: .; cdr3_nt: TGCAGTGCTAGTCAGGGATTCTACGAGCAGTACTTC; cdr3_aa: CSASQGFYEQYF
v_call: TRBV9; clone_size: .; j_call: TRBJ1-2; cdr3_length: 16; d_call: TRBD1; cdr3_nt: TGTGCCAGCAGCGAGGGTGGGACAGCCGCTAACTATGGCTACACCTTC; cdr3_aa: CASSEGGTAANYGYTF
v_call: TRBV4-1; clone_size: .; j_call: TRBJ2-5; cdr3_length: 18; d_call: TRBD2; cdr3_nt: TGCGCCAGCAGCCAGGCGCCTAAGGGGCGGGGGGCCCAAGAGACCCAGTACTTC; cdr3_aa: CASSQAPKGRGAQETQYF
v_call: TRBV4-1; clone_size: .; j_call: TRBJ2-5; cdr3_length: 16; d_call: TRBD2; cdr3_nt: TGCGCCAGCAGCCACGGCGCGGGACTAGGGGAAGAGACCCAGTACTTC; cdr3_aa: CASSHGAGLGEETQYF
v_call: TRBV29-1; clone_size: .; j_call: TRBJ1-1; cdr3_length: 14; d_call: .; cdr3_nt: TGCAGCGTTATCCGGACAAATTTGAACACTGAAGCTTTCTTT; cdr3_aa: CSVIRTNLNTEAFF
v_call: TRBV12-3/TRBV12-4; clone_size: .; j_call: TRBJ2-5; cdr3_length: 13; d_call: .; cdr3_nt: TGTGCCAGCAGTTCAGGCGACCGGGAGACCCAGTACTTC; cdr3_aa: CASSSGDRETQYF
v_call: TRBV4-1; clone_size: .; j_call: TRBJ2-2; cdr3_length: 19; d_call: TRBD2; cdr3_nt: TGCGCCAGCAGCCAAGTGGGGCTAGCGGGGGGACCGAACGCCGGGGAGCTGTTTTTT; cdr3_aa: CASSQVGLAGGPNAGELFF
v_call: TRBV5-4; clone_size: few; j_call: TRBJ2-7; cdr3_length: 17; d_call: TRBD2; cdr3_nt: TGTGCCAGCAGCAATACCGGGACTAGCGGGGTTGCCTACGAGCAGTACTTC; cdr3_aa: CASSNTGTSGVAYEQYF
v_call: TRBV7-9; clone_size: .; j_call: TRBJ1-1; cdr3_length: 14; d_call: .; cdr3_nt: TGTGCCAGCAGCCTCAATCAGGGGTCCACTGAAGCTTTCTTT; cdr3_aa: CASSLNQGSTEAFF
v_call: TRBV6-5; clone_size: .; j_call: TRBJ1-3; cdr3_length: 14; d_call: .; cdr3_nt: TGTGCCACCGCACCCGTGAGCTCTGGAAACACCATATATTTT; cdr3_aa: CATAPVSSGNTIYF
v_call: TRBV7-2; clone_size: once; j_call: TRBJ2-1; cdr3_length: 19; d_call: TRBD2; cdr3_nt: TGTGCCAGCAGCTTGAAGCCGACTAGCGGGGGGGCAAGCTACAATGAGCAGTTCTTC; cdr3_aa: CASSLKPTSGGASYNEQFF
v_call: TRBV30; clone_size: .; j_call: TRBJ1-6; cdr3_length: 13; d_call: .; cdr3_nt: TGTGCCTGGGGAATAGTTAGTAATTCACCCCTCCACTTT; cdr3_aa: CAWGIVSNSPLHF
v_call: TRBV25-1; clone_size: few; j_call: TRBJ1-2; cdr3_length: 15; d_call: TRBD1; cdr3_nt: TGTGCCAGCAGTGAGATACAGGGGGCGGACTATGGCTACACCTTC; cdr3_aa: CASSEIQGADYGYTF
v_call: TRBV7-9; clone_size: .; j_call: TRBJ2-1; cdr3_length: 16; d_call: .; cdr3_nt: TGTGCCAGCAGCGGGGAGGTAGGAATTCACAACAATGAGCAGTTCTTC; cdr3_aa: CASSGEVGIHNNEQFF
v_call: TRBV7-9; clone_size: .; j_call: TRBJ2-7; cdr3_length: 15; d_call: TRBD1; cdr3_nt: TGTGCCAGCAGCCCCGGACAGGGCCTCTCCTACGAGCAGTACTTC; cdr3_aa: CASSPGQGLSYEQYF
v_call: TRBV9; clone_size: .; j_call: TRBJ1-1; cdr3_length: 16; d_call: TRBD1; cdr3_nt: TGTGCCAGCAGCGTAAATCAAGGGACAGGGAATACTGAAGCTTTCTTT; cdr3_aa: CASSVNQGTGNTEAFF
v_call: TRBV5-1; clone_size: .; j_call: TRBJ2-2; cdr3_length: 16; d_call: TRBD1; cdr3_nt: TGCGCCAGCAGCCTGGCCCTACAGGGGGCGGCCGGGGAGCTGTTTTTT; cdr3_aa: CASSLALQGAAGELFF
v_call: TRBV2; clone_size: .; j_call: TRBJ1-1; cdr3_length: 13; d_call: .; cdr3_nt: TGTGCCAGCACGGATGAGGTGAACACTGAAGCTTTCTTT; cdr3_aa: CASTDEVNTEAFF
v_call: TRBV29-1; clone_size: .; j_call: TRBJ2-3; cdr3_length: 14; d_call: .; cdr3_nt: TGCAGCGTTGATAAGGAGATAAGCACAGATACGCAGTATTTT; cdr3_aa: CSVDKEISTDTQYF
v_call: TRBV5-6; clone_size: many; j_call: TRBJ2-7; cdr3_length: 14; d_call: .; cdr3_nt: TGTGCCAGCAGCTTCTTTTCCAGGGACTACGAGCAGTACTTC; cdr3_aa: CASSFFSRDYEQYF
v_call: TRBV18; clone_size: once; j_call: TRBJ2-2; cdr3_length: 16; d_call: .; cdr3_nt: TGTGCCAGCTCACCGGGGGGGGCGACGAACACCGGGGAGCTGTTTTTT; cdr3_aa: CASSPGGATNTGELFF
v_call: TRBV7-9; clone_size: .; j_call: TRBJ2-3; cdr3_length: 16; d_call: TRBD2; cdr3_nt: TGTGCCAGCAGCTTAGCGGGTCTAGCGGGGGGCGATACGCAGTATTTT; cdr3_aa: CASSLAGLAGGDTQYF
v_call: TRBV4-1; clone_size: .; j_call: TRBJ2-7; cdr3_length: 16; d_call: TRBD1; cdr3_nt: TGCGCCAGCAGACACGGTACCGGGACAGGGGCCTACGAGCAGTACTTC; cdr3_aa: CASRHGTGTGAYEQYF
v_call: TRBV19; clone_size: .; j_call: TRBJ2-1; cdr3_length: 13; d_call: TRBD1; cdr3_nt: TGTGCCAGTAGCCGGGACAGGGAATATGAGCAGTTCTTC; cdr3_aa: CASSRDREYEQFF
v_call: TRBV5-1; clone_size: .; j_call: TRBJ2-7; cdr3_length: 15; d_call: TRBD2; cdr3_nt: TGCGCCAGCACTCTGGCGGGGGGCGAGATGGGCGAGCAGTACTTC; cdr3_aa: CASTLAGGEMGEQYF
v_call: TRBV6-2/TRBV6-3; clone_size: .; j_call: TRBJ2-5; cdr3_length: 15; d_call: .; cdr3_nt: TGTGCCAGCAGTTACGTGACTAGGAGTTTGGAGACCCAGTACTTC; cdr3_aa: CASSYVTRSLETQYF
v_call: TRBV6-2/TRBV6-3; clone_size: .; j_call: TRBJ1-2; cdr3_length: 15; d_call: TRBD1; cdr3_nt: TGTGCCAGCAGTTACTCCCGGGACAGGGGCTATGGCTACACCTTC; cdr3_aa: CASSYSRDRGYGYTF
v_call: TRBV7-9; clone_size: .; j_call: TRBJ2-2; cdr3_length: 13; d_call: .; cdr3_nt: TGTGCCAGCAGTCCGTTTAACACCGGGGAGCTGTTTTTT; cdr3_aa: CASSPFNTGELFF
v_call: TRBV19; clone_size: .; j_call: TRBJ1-5; cdr3_length: 16; d_call: TRBD1; cdr3_nt: TGTGCCAGCCTTGAACAGGGGGCCGGGTTCAATCAGCCCCAGCATTTT; cdr3_aa: CASLEQGAGFNQPQHF
v_call: TRBV5-1; clone_size: .; j_call: TRBJ1-4; cdr3_length: 14; d_call: .; cdr3_nt: TGCGCCAGCAGCTTGTTTGGAGAGAATGAAAAACTGTTTTTT; cdr3_aa: CASSLFGENEKLFF
v_call: TRBV7-2; clone_size: .; j_call: TRBJ2-6; cdr3_length: 14; d_call: .; cdr3_nt: TGTGCCGCCGGTAGGGGGTCTGGGGCCAACGTCCTGACTTTC; cdr3_aa: CAAGRGSGANVLTF
v_call: TRBV29-1; clone_size: .; j_call: TRBJ2-7; cdr3_length: 12; d_call: .; cdr3_nt: TGCAGCGTAAAACGGGACAAGTACGAGCAGTACTTC; cdr3_aa: CSVKRDKYEQYF
v_call: TRBV6-5; clone_size: .; j_call: TRBJ2-7; cdr3_length: 12; d_call: TRBD2; cdr3_nt: TGTGCCAGCAGTTACTTGGGGGGGGAGCAGTACTTC; cdr3_aa: CASSYLGGEQYF
v_call: TRBV19; clone_size: .; j_call: TRBJ1-1; cdr3_length: 13; d_call: .; cdr3_nt: TGTGCCAGTAGTATTCGAGAGGACACTGAAGCTTTCTTT; cdr3_aa: CASSIREDTEAFF
v_call: TRBV29-1; clone_size: .; j_call: TRBJ2-5; cdr3_length: 13; d_call: .; cdr3_nt: TGCAGCGCCCCCACGGCGGTGCGGGGGACCCAGTACTTC; cdr3_aa: CSAPTAVRGTQYF
v_call: TRBV29-1; clone_size: .; j_call: TRBJ2-7; cdr3_length: 16; d_call: TRBD1; cdr3_nt: TGCAGCGTTGAATTAGCCGGGACAGGCTTAAGGTACGAGCAGTACTTC; cdr3_aa: CSVELAGTGLRYEQYF
v_call: TRBV6-5; clone_size: .; j_call: TRBJ1-1; cdr3_length: 13; d_call: .; cdr3_nt: TGTGCCAGCAGTCTGCAGGGTGGGACTGAAGCTTTCTTT; cdr3_aa: CASSLQGGTEAFF
v_call: TRBV13; clone_size: .; j_call: TRBJ1-2; cdr3_length: 16; d_call: .; cdr3_nt: TGTGCCAGCAGCTTAGGCCAGGAGGAACCGCTTTATGGCTACACCTTC; cdr3_aa: CASSLGQEEPLYGYTF
v_call: TRBV7-3; clone_size: .; j_call: TRBJ1-1; cdr3_length: 13; d_call: .; cdr3_nt: TGTGCCAGCAGCTTAACCAGGGTTGCTGAAGCTTTCTTT; cdr3_aa: CASSLTRVAEAFF
v_call: TRBV4-1; clone_size: .; j_call: TRBJ1-1; cdr3_length: 14; d_call: .; cdr3_nt: TGCGCCAGCAGCCCCCCCGGCAGGTTGGCTGAAGCTTTCTTT; cdr3_aa: CASSPPGRLAEAFF
v_call: TRBV27; clone_size: .; j_call: TRBJ1-1; cdr3_length: 14; d_call: TRBD1; cdr3_nt: TGTGCCAGCAGTCCTTGGACAGGGAACACTGAAGCTTTCTTT; cdr3_aa: CASSPWTGNTEAFF
v_call: TRBV5-4; clone_size: few; j_call: TRBJ2-7; cdr3_length: 14; d_call: .; cdr3_nt: TGTGCCAGCAGCTTGGACAGGGTGGGCTACGAGCAGTACTTC; cdr3_aa: CASSLDRVGYEQYF
v_call: TRBV10-3; clone_size: .; j_call: TRBJ2-1; cdr3_length: 16; d_call: TRBD2; cdr3_nt: TGTGCCATCAGGGATATAGCGGGGGGGTCCTACAATGAGCAGTTCTTC; cdr3_aa: CAIRDIAGGSYNEQFF
v_call: TRBV6-2/TRBV6-3; clone_size: .; j_call: TRBJ1-2; cdr3_length: 13; d_call: .; cdr3_nt: TGTGCCAGCAGTTACGCGGGGTCCTATGGCTACACCTTC; cdr3_aa: CASSYAGSYGYTF
v_call: TRBV7-9; clone_size: .; j_call: TRBJ2-7; cdr3_length: 14; d_call: .; cdr3_nt: TGTGCCAGCAGCCCGACAGTGGGCTCCTACGAGCAGTACTTC; cdr3_aa: CASSPTVGSYEQYF